The 30 T cell receptor beta chains in this list originate from one sample, sequenced in a study of T cells in Graves' hyperthyroidism and ophthalmopathy. What was amplified from RNA transcripts were TCR beta CDR3 regions. When the TCR CDR3 underwent first-round RT-PCR, the HTBI primer set was used. TCRdb ran MiXCR on the multiplex PCR reads and lists one entry per CDR3 protein. The profile shows over 650,000 distinct CDR3 sequences, less than 20% of them singletons. The specimen was blood. These receptor sequences come from a man aged 18 to 29 with Graves' hyperthyroidism.

This clonotype was counted ten times or more. The chain carries TRBV6-1 and TRBJ2-2; no firm D call. CDR3 size: 16 residues. With 5 bases removed from V and 1 base from J, the gap between germline ends came to 14 bases. Germline V lookup: CDR1 MNHNS, CDR2 SASEGT. The CDR3 region is CASSPVQWRNTGELFF. The CDR3 nucleotides read TGTGCCAGCAGTCCCGTACAGTGGCGGAACACCGGGGAGCTGTTTTTT.

The J gene is TRBJ2-7, the V gene TRBV20-1; TRBD2 matches 10 bases. The V and J ends lost 0 bases and 5 bases, in that order; junction bases with no gene match: 16. The CDR3 extends over 18 amino acids. Germline CDR1 reads DFQATT; CDR2 reads SNEGSKA (reference sequence). CDR3 coding DNA: TGCAGTGCTAGAGATCTAGCTAGCGGGGGAGGGAGAGCGGACGAGCAGTACTTC. This codes for CSARDLASGGGRADEQYF.

In its sample, this clonotype was seen a few times. The chain links TRBV9 to TRBJ2-3; 11 positions agree with TRBD2. Germline lookup yields CDR1 SGDLS and CDR2 YYNGEE. CDR3 length: 15 amino acids. The J segment lost 3 bases and the V segment lost 1 base, leaving 1 base of the junction unmatched. CDR3 protein: CASSVTSGSTDTQYF. In DNA form, the CDR3 reads TGTGCCAGCAGCGTAACTAGCGGGAGTACAGATACGCAGTATTTT.

The rearrangement uses TRBV19 and TRBJ2-7, with D possibly being TRBD2 (5 bases). Germline CDR1 and CDR2: LNHDA and SQIVND (reference sequence). The V and J ends lost 3 bases and 0 bases respectively, with 9 bases between them. This CDR3 region has 14 residues. CDR3 DNA: TGTGCCAGTAGTATGATAGGGAGCTCCTACGAGCAGTACTTC. As protein: CASSMIGSSYEQYF. Full variable domain (missing parts from reference TRBV19 and TRBJ2-7): DGGITQSPKYLFRKEGQNVTLSCEQNLNHDAMYWYRQDPGQGLRLIYYSQIVNDFQKGDIAEGYSVSREKKESFPLTVTSAQKNPTAFYLCASSMIGSSYEQYFGPGTRLTVT.

This clonotype came up many times. V is TRBV20-1 and J is TRBJ2-7; D may match TRBD1 or TRBD2 (5 bases each). From germline, CDR1 is DFQATT and CDR2 SNEGSKA (reference sequence). Between the trimmed V and J ends, which lost 6 bases and 3 bases, there was a span of 15 bases. The CDR3 is 13 amino acids. The CDR3 is CSAPRGGFYEQYF. The CDR3 coding sequence is TGCAGTGCCCCGAGGGGCGGGTTCTACGAGCAGTACTTC.

This clonotype was recorded a few times. The rearrangement joins TRBV29-1 to TRBJ2-7; D remains unclear. Germline V gene lookup returns CDR1 SQVTM and CDR2 ANQGSEA. CDR3 length: 14 amino acids. Trimming removed 7 bases at V and 1 base at J, with 17 bases between. The CDR3 DNA is TGCAGCGCTAACAATTTGGACCGTTCCTACGAGCAGTACTTC. Encoded protein: CSANNLDRSYEQYF.

This clonotype came up many times. The chain joins TRBV2 to TRBJ2-7, with a weak D call TRBD2 (6 bases). CDR3 length: 12 amino acids. Germline values: CDR1 SNHLY, CDR2 FYNNEI. The V end was cut by 6 bases, the J end by 4 bases, with 10 bases between. The DNA of the CDR3 is TGTGCCAGCAGGGGACTGGTATACGAGCAGTACTTC. It is translated as CASRGLVYEQYF.

The chain uses TRBV6-1 and TRBJ2-7; D may be TRBD1 or TRBD2 (5 bases each). V dropped 6 bases and J dropped 5 bases, with 20 bases sitting between them. The CDR3 spans 15 residues. The germline CDR1 and CDR2 sequences are MNHNS and SASEGT. CDR3: CASRIGMAGPHEQYF. DNA of the CDR3: TGTGCCAGCAGGATCGGGATGGCAGGGCCCCACGAGCAGTACTTC.

Points on this clonotype: A read error may be the cause here, since a much bigger clone is one base away. V is TRBV7-2 and J is TRBJ2-3; 10 bases are a match to TRBD2. Germline V lookup: CDR1 SGHTA, CDR2 FQGNSA. The ends lost 1 base at V and 6 bases at J; junction bases unmatched: 10. This CDR3 comprises 17 residues. The CDR3 sequence: CASSLGGLAGVVDTQYF. The CDR3, as DNA: TGTGCCAGCAGCTTAGGCGGGCTAGCGGGAGTCGTGGATACGCAGTATTTT.

The CDR3 loop is CASTLQGSYGYTF. The CDR3 coding sequence is TGTGCCAGCACTCTACAGGGGAGCTATGGCTACACCTTC. The V call is TRBV2, the J call TRBJ1-2, with 7 bases matching TRBD1. The CDR3 runs to 13 residues. Germline V lookup: CDR1 SNHLY, CDR2 FYNNEI. V was clipped by 7 bases and J by 4 bases; unmatched bases: 6.

The chain employs TRBV18 and TRBJ1-5; D gene unclear. The V end was cut by 0 bases, the J end by 4 bases, with 7 bases between. This CDR3 is built from 14 residues. The V gene's germline CDR1 is KGHSH and CDR2 LQKENI. The CDR3 sequence: CASSPPNQNQPQHF. The CDR3 DNA reads as TGTGCCAGCTCACCACCAAATCAGAATCAGCCCCAGCATTTT.

This clonotype appeared many times. J is TRBJ2-5 and V is TRBV3-1, with D perhaps matching TRBD2 (5 bases). Trimming shortened V by 4 bases and J by 5 bases, and 11 bases separated the two germline ends. The CDR3 is 13 residues long. Per the germline V gene, CDR1 is LGHDT and CDR2 is YNNKEL (reference sequence). DNA of the CDR3: TGTGCCAGCAGCCCTGACCCGGGGGAGACCCAGTACTTC. Translating gives CASSPDPGETQYF.

The rearrangement joins TRBV7-6 to TRBJ2-5; the D call may be TRBD1 or TRBD2 (5 bases each). Trimming removed 5 bases at V and 3 bases at J, with 16 bases between. Germline V gives CDR1 SGHVS, CDR2 FNYEAQ. This CDR3 is built from 15 residues. Written as DNA, the CDR3 is TGTGCCAGCAGCAAACCCGGGACGGCAGAAGAGACCCAGTACTTC. Translation: CASSKPGTAEETQYF. Variable domain in full (rest from reference TRBV7-6 and TRBJ2-5): GAGVSQSPRYKVTKRGQDVALRCDPISGHVSLYWYRQALGQGPEFLTYFNYEAQQDKSGLPNDRFSAERPEGSISTLTIQRTEQRDSAMYRCASSKPGTAEETQYFGPGTRLLVL.

Turning to this clonotype: At one end, the junction sequence differs from germline, possibly due to a read error. The gene calls are TRBV20-1 and TRBJ2-1, with D hard to call. There are 16 residues in the CDR3. Per germline, CDR1 DFQATT and CDR2 SNEGSKA (reference sequence). CDR3 in amino acids: CSARESTPIAYDEQFF. As DNA, the CDR3 is TGCAGTGCTAGAGAATCGACACCGATTGCCTACGATGAGCAGTTCTTC.

This clonotype was observed a few times. The chain employs TRBV19 and TRBJ1-5; TRBD1 matches at 8 bases. Unmatched junction bases numbered 4, after V lost 1 base and J lost 5 bases. Germline V gene data show CDR1 as LNHDA and CDR2 as SQIVND (reference sequence). This CDR3 spans 15 amino acids. This CDR3 is CASSIGRGLDQPQHF. The CDR3 bases are TGTGCCAGTAGTATAGGCAGGGGGCTAGATCAGCCCCAGCATTTT.

This clonotype occurred a few times. This could be a read error, since a much larger clone is one nucleotide away. This chain joins TRBV2 and TRBJ1-2; D unclear. CDR3 length equals 12 residues. Germline assignment: CDR1 SNHLY and CDR2 FYNNEI. The CDR3 nucleotides are TGTGCCAGCGGTGATCAGGAAGCGGGCTACACCTTC. Amino acid sequence: CASGDQEAGYTF.

On this clonotype: An end of the junction differs from the germline gene, which may be a read error. CDR3 amino acids: CASEGNSKDTQCF. The DNA for the CDR3 is TGTGCCTCAGAGGGAAACAGCAAAGATACGCAGTGTTTT. V and J are TRBV10-3 and TRBJ2-3, with a weak D call TRBD2 (5 bases). The CDR3 runs 13 residues. The V gene's germline CDR1 is ENHRY and CDR2 SYGVKD.

In this sample, this clonotype turned up a few times. This chain uses TRBV4-3 with TRBJ1-5; D unresolved. The CDR3 is 15 amino acids. Between the trimmed V and J ends, which lost 0 bases and 5 bases, there was a span of 11 bases. Germline CDR1 reads LGHNA; CDR2 reads YSLEER. The CDR3 sequence: CASSQDHGSHQPQHF. CDR3 sequence (DNA): TGCGCCAGCAGCCAAGATCACGGATCCCATCAGCCCCAGCATTTT.

This clonotype was counted many times. The chain is built from TRBV12-3 or TRBV12-4 and TRBJ2-5, with a possible D match to TRBD2 (6 bases). The V and J ends lost 5 bases and 5 bases respectively, with 12 bases between them. The CDR3 has 13 residues. The CDR3 loop is CASSRDWDETQYF. The CDR3 region has the DNA TGTGCCAGCAGTCGGGACTGGGACGAGACCCAGTACTTC.

The CDR3 here is CAWSMGSYNEQFF. The CDR3 bases are TGTGCCTGGAGTATGGGCTCCTACAATGAGCAGTTCTTC. The rearrangement joins TRBV30 to TRBJ2-1; D gene unclear. The CDR3 extends over 13 amino acids. Trimming stripped 2 bases from V and 0 bases from J, with 5 bases between. Per germline, CDR1 GTSNPN and CDR2 SVGIG (reference sequence).

The rearrangement uses TRBV25-1 and TRBJ2-2, with 7 bases aligning to TRBD1. Germline-derived CDR1 and CDR2 are MGHDK and SYGVNS. This CDR3 spans 18 amino acids. Trimming cost V 6 bases and J 2 bases; bases outside gene matches: 15. CDR3 sequence reads: CASRSMPGTAPNTGELFF. The CDR3 coding sequence is TGTGCCAGCAGATCTATGCCCGGGACAGCTCCCAACACCGGGGAGCTGTTTTTT.

This chain uses TRBV6-2 or TRBV6-3 with TRBJ2-7; tentatively, D is TRBD1 (5 bases). CDR3 length equals 15 residues. The V and J ends lost 10 bases and 2 bases respectively, with 21 bases between them. The germline V gene encodes CDR1 MNHEY and CDR2 SVGEGT. CDR3 amino acids: CATRIERARAYEQYF. As DNA, the CDR3 is TGTGCCACACGAATCGAACGGGCCAGGGCCTACGAGCAGTACTTC.

The rearrangement joins TRBV5-1 to TRBJ2-6; D is ambiguous. V gave up 0 bases and J gave up 2 bases, with 9 bases separating them. CDR1 is SGHRS and CDR2 is YFSETQ in the germline V gene. This CDR3 spans 16 amino acids. CDR3 in DNA: TGCGCCAGCAGCTTGGAACCGATCACTGGGGCCAACGTCCTGACTTTC. Its protein product is CASSLEPITGANVLTF.

The V call is TRBV30, the J call TRBJ2-5, with 13 bases matching TRBD2. This CDR3 spans 15 amino acids. V trimming: 4 bases; J trimming: 5 bases; junction bases outside the gene matches: 7. Germline assignment: CDR1 GTSNPN and CDR2 SVGIG (reference sequence). The CDR3 DNA follows: TGTGCCTGGACCAACAAGGGACTAGCGGGGGAGACCCAGTACTTC. The encoded protein is CAWTNKGLAGETQYF.

This clonotype has ten or more counts. CDR3 in DNA: TGTGCCTGGCAGGCAGATACGCAGTATTTT. This codes for CAWQADTQYF. The chain employs TRBV30 and TRBJ2-3; D is unresolved. The CDR3 has 10 amino acids. V lost 5 bases, J lost 4 bases, and 4 bases lay in between. The germline V gene has CDR1 GTSNPN and CDR2 SVGIG (reference sequence). The full variable domain, completed using reference TRBV30 and TRBJ2-3, is SQTIHQWPATLVQPVGSPLSLECTVEGTSNPNLYWYRQAAGRGLQLLFYSVGIGQISSEVPQNLSASRPQDRQFILSSKKLLLSDSGFYLCAWQADTQYFGPGTRLTVL.

This clonotype was detected only a few times. J is TRBJ1-1 and V is TRBV6-1; 8 positions agree with TRBD1. The CDR3 has 15 residues. Germline CDR1 MNHNS, CDR2 SASEGT. V lost 4 bases, J lost 3 bases, and 7 bases stayed unmatched. The CDR3 DNA reads as TGTGCCAGCAGTGCCGACAGGGGCCTGGACACTGAAGCTTTCTTT. Translating gives CASSADRGLDTEAFF.

The CDR3 here is CSAAPGRASTDTQYF. CDR3 coding DNA: TGCAGTGCTGCCCCCGGGAGGGCCAGCACAGATACGCAGTATTTT. The chain couples TRBV20-1 to TRBJ2-3; 8 nucleotides agree with TRBD2. With V trimmed by 5 bases and J by 0 bases, 7 bases remained unmatched. Germline-derived CDR1 and CDR2 are DFQATT and SNEGSKA (reference sequence). The CDR3 is made up of 15 amino acids.

This clonotype has at least ten counts. This chain uses TRBV15 with TRBJ2-7; D is possibly TRBD2 (7 bases). V was clipped by 5 bases and J by 5 bases, with 16 bases between them. Germline-derived CDR1 and CDR2 are LNHNV and YYDKDF (reference sequence). CDR3 length equals 14 residues. The CDR3 DNA reads as TGTGCCACCAGCTCTTTCGCGGGGGCGGACGAGCAGTACTTC. Its protein product is CATSSFAGADEQYF.

In its sample, this clonotype was seen many times. The chain links TRBV27 to TRBJ1-6; D possibly corresponds to TRBD1 (6 bases). The germline V gene encodes CDR1 MNHEY and CDR2 SMNVEV (reference sequence). V gave up 9 bases and J gave up 7 bases, with 10 bases separating them. This CDR3 has 12 amino acids. CDR3 sequence: CASRTANSPLHF. CDR3 coding DNA: TGTGCCAGTAGGACAGCAAATTCACCCCTCCACTTT.

This clonotype showed up just a few times. This chain uses TRBV20-1 with TRBJ1-5; D is ambiguous. CDR1 and CDR2 from the germline V gene are DFQATT and SNEGSKA (reference sequence). Between the trimmed V and J ends, which lost 8 bases and 2 bases, there was a span of 10 bases. The CDR3 runs 12 residues. CDR3 sequence: CSIQGGNQPQHF. The DNA for the CDR3 is TGCAGTATTCAAGGAGGCAATCAGCCCCAGCATTTT.